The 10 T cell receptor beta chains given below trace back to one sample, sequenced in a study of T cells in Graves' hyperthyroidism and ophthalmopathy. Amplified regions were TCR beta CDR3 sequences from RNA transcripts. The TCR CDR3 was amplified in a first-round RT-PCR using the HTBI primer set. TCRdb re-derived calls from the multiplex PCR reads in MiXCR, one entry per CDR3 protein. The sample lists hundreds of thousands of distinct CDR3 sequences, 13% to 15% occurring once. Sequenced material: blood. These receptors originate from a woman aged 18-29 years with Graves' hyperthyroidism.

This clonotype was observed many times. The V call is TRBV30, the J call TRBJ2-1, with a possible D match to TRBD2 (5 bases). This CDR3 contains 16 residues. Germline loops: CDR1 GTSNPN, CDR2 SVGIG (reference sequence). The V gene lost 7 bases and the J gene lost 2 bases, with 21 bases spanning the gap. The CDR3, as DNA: TGTGCCTACACTAGACTACCTACGACTGCCTACAATGAGCAGTTCTTC. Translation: CAYTRLPTTAYNEQFF. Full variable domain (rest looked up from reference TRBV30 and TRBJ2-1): SQTIHQWPATLVQPVGSPLSLECTVEGTSNPNLYWYRQAAGRGLQLLFYSVGIGQISSEVPQNLSASRPQDRQFILSSKKLLLSDSGFYLCAYTRLPTTAYNEQFFGPGTRLTVL.

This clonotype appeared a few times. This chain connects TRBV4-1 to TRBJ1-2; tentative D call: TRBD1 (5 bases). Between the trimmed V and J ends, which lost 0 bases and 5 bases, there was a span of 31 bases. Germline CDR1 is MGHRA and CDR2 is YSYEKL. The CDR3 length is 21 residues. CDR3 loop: CASSQDPWVKGTERSSYGYTF. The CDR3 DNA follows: TGCGCCAGCAGCCAAGATCCATGGGTAAAGGGGACTGAGAGATCCTCATATGGCTACACCTTC.

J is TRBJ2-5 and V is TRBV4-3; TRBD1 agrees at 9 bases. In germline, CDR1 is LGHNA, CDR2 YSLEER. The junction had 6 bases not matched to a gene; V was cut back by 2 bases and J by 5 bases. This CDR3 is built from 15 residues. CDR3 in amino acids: CASSQLQGAIETQYF. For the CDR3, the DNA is TGCGCCAGCAGCCAATTACAGGGGGCAATTGAGACCCAGTACTTC.

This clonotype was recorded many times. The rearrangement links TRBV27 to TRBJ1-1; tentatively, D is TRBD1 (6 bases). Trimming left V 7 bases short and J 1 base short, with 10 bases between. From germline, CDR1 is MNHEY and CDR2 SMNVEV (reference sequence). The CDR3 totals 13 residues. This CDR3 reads CASNRVGNTEAFF. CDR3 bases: TGTGCCAGCAACAGGGTCGGGAACACTGAAGCTTTCTTT.

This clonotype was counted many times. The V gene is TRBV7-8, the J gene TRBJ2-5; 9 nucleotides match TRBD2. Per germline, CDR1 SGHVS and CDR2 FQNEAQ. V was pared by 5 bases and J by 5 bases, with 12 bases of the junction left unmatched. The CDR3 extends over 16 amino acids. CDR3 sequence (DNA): TGTGCCAGCAGCCCCGGGGCGGCGGGAGGGGCGGAGACCCAGTACTTC. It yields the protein CASSPGAAGGAETQYF.

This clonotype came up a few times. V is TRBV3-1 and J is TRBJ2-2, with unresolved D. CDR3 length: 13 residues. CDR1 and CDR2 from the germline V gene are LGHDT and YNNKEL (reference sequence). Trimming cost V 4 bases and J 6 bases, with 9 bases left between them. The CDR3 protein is CASSPFTPGELFF. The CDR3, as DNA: TGTGCCAGCAGCCCATTTACCCCCGGGGAGCTGTTTTTT. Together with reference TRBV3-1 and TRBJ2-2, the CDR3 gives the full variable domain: DTAVSQTPKYLVTQMGNDKSIKCEQNLGHDTMYWYKQDSKKFLKIMFSYNNKELIINETVPNRFSPKSPDKAHLNLHINSLELGDSAVYFCASSPFTPGELFFGEGSRLTVL.

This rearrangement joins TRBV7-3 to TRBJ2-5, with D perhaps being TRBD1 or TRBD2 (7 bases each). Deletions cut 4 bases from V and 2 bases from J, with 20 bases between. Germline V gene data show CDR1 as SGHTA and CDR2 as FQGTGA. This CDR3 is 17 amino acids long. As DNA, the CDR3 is TGTGCCAGCAGCTCACCCGGGGGGACAGAACTACAAGAGACCCAGTACTTC. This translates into CASSSPGGTELQETQYF.

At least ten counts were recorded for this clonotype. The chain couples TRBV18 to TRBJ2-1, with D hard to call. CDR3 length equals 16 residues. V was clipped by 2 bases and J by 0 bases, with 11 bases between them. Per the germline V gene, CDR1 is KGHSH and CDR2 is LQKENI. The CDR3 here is CASSPYGQSSYNEQFF. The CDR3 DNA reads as TGTGCCAGCTCACCATATGGGCAGAGCTCCTACAATGAGCAGTTCTTC.

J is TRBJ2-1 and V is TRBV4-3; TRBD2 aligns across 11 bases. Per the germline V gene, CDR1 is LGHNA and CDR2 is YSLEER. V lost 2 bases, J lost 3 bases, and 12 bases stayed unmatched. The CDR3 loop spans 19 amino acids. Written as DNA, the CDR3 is TGCGCCAGCAGCCAACCCGGGGAGGGCGGACTAGCGGGCTACAATGAGCAGTTCTTC. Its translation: CASSQPGEGGLAGYNEQFF.

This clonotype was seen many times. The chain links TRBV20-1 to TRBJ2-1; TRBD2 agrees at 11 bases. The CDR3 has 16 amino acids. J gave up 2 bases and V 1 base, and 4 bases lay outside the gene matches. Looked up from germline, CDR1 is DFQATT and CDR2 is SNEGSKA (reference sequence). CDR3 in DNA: TGCAGTGCTAGAGCAATGGGACTAGCGGCCTACAATGAGCAGTTCTTC. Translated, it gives CSARAMGLAAYNEQFF.